A single sample gave rise to the 30 T cell receptor beta chains below, sequenced in a study of T cell repertoires in cytomegalovirus infection. Their specific antigens are unknown. TCRdb re-analysed the reads in MiXCR, keeping a single row per CDR3 protein. This sample has around 900,000 distinct CDR3 sequences, with roughly 30% found just once. The input for sequencing was cultured CD8+ T cells from PBMCs, taken from culture after CMV antigen stimulation. Every receptor here comes from a human donor in good health (CMV status not recorded). Some clones in this sample may be carry-over from other donors' samples.

The chain joins TRBV5-4 to TRBJ2-7; D not certain. V gave up 0 bases and J gave up 5 bases, with 3 bases separating them. The CDR3 runs to 11 residues. Germline loops: CDR1 SGHNT, CDR2 YYREEE (reference sequence). The CDR3 sequence is CASSLVNEQYF. CDR3 nucleotide sequence: TGTGCCAGCAGCTTGGTGAACGAGCAGTACTTC.

This chain links TRBV14 with TRBJ1-2; D remains unclear. This CDR3 comprises 13 residues. Per germline, CDR1 SGHDN and CDR2 FVKESK. Between the trimmed V and J ends, which lost 1 base and 4 bases, there was a span of 7 bases. The CDR3 here is CASSQGRFYGYTF. As DNA, the CDR3 is TGTGCCAGCAGCCAAGGAAGATTCTATGGCTACACCTTC.

The chain combines TRBV28 with TRBJ2-7, with D perhaps being TRBD1 or TRBD2 (5 bases each). The CDR3 is 15 amino acids. V lost 5 bases and J 2 bases, leaving 16 bases between the germline ends. Germline CDR1 reads MDHEN; CDR2 reads SYDVKM. The CDR3, as DNA: TGTGCCAGCAGTCAGGACCGGGACGCCCCCTACGAGCAGTACGTC. This codes for CASSQDRDAPYEQYV.

This rearrangement joins TRBV7-6 to TRBJ1-2; D is perhaps TRBD1 (5 bases). Per the germline V gene, CDR1 is SGHVS and CDR2 is FNYEAQ. Trimming cost V 5 bases and J 3 bases, with 19 bases left between them. The CDR3 is made up of 16 amino acids. CDR3 amino acids: CASSPEGAGGDYGYTF. As DNA, the CDR3 is TGTGCCAGCAGCCCAGAGGGCGCGGGGGGGGACTATGGCTACACCTTC.

The V and J genes are TRBV7-6 and TRBJ2-1; a possible D gene is TRBD2 (6 bases). V lost 4 bases and J 6 bases, leaving 10 bases between the germline ends. This CDR3 is built from 13 residues. The germline V gene has CDR1 SGHVS and CDR2 FNYEAQ. The CDR3 loop is CASSSQGGNEQFF. The CDR3 DNA reads as TGTGCCAGCAGCTCGCAGGGAGGCAATGAGCAGTTCTTC.

This clonotype was found a few times. V gene TRBV28 combines with J gene TRBJ2-7; 7 nucleotides line up with TRBD1. The germline CDR1 and CDR2 sequences are MDHEN and SYDVKM. This CDR3 is built from 14 residues. J lost 3 bases, V lost 2 bases, and 4 bases had no gene match. The DNA for the CDR3 is TGTGCCAGCAGTTTAAGAGCAGGGGGCTACGAGCAGTACGTC. As protein: CASSLRAGGYEQYV.

V is TRBV6-1 and J is TRBJ1-1; unclear D gene. Trimming took off 6 bases at V and 0 bases at J, with 17 bases between the two ends. The length of the CDR3 is 16 residues. Germline-derived CDR1 and CDR2 are MNHNS and SASEGT. CDR3 nucleotides: TGTGCCAGCAGGCCCGAGGCGGCAGGATTGAACACTGAAGCTTTCTTT. The encoded protein is CASRPEAAGLNTEAFF.

Note on this clonotype: A much larger clone differs from this one at a single base, so this may be a read error. The chain uses TRBV7-3 and TRBJ2-1; 12 positions agree with TRBD2. CDR3 length: 17 residues. Germline V gene data show CDR1 as SGHTA and CDR2 as FQGTGA. The CDR3 region has the DNA TGTACCAGCAGCCCAGGACTAGCGGGGTGGGGGAGCAATGAGCAGTTCTTC. It codes for CTSSPGLAGWGSNEQFF.

The chain recombines TRBV7-4 with TRBJ2-7; D is unclear. Trimming removed 5 bases at V and 0 bases at J, with 8 bases between. The germline V gene encodes CDR1 SGHVT and CDR2 SQSDAQ. This CDR3 comprises 13 residues. In nucleotides, the CDR3 is TGTGCCAGCAGCCCAACCCTCTCCTACGAGCAGTACGTC. Translated, it gives CASSPTLSYEQYV.

This clonotype was seen at least ten times. This chain joins TRBV7-2 and TRBJ2-1; D is undetermined. Trimming removed 3 bases from V and 4 bases from J, with 16 bases in between. The CDR3 spans 16 residues. Germline lookup yields CDR1 SGHTA and CDR2 FQGNSA. In nucleotides, the CDR3 is TGTGCCAGCAGCTTTAACAGCAATCCAATTTACAATGAGCAGTTCTTC. Translating gives CASSFNSNPIYNEQFF.

V usage is TRBV7-3 and J usage is TRBJ2-1; 8 bases align to TRBD2. CDR3 length: 15 amino acids. Germline CDR1 is SGHTA and CDR2 is FQGTGA. Trimming removed 7 bases from V and 7 bases from J; junction bases left unmatched: 12. The CDR3 reads CASTLTGGGRNEQFF. The CDR3 region has the DNA TGTGCCAGCACCCTAACGGGCGGGGGGCGAAATGAGCAGTTCTTC.

The chain joins TRBV6-5 to TRBJ2-1, with D possibly matching TRBD2 (6 bases). The CDR3 sequence is 18 residues long. From germline, CDR1 is MNHEY and CDR2 SVGAGI. Trimming pared 4 bases from V and 3 bases from J, leaving 22 bases between. The CDR3 DNA reads TGTGCCAGCAGTTCTTTGGGACTGACCCTGAACCTCTACAATGAGCAGTTCTTC. Encoded protein: CASSSLGLTLNLYNEQFF.

V is TRBV7-9 and J is TRBJ2-3; D unclear. This CDR3 contains 14 residues. CDR1 is SEHNR, CDR2 FQNEAQ, per germline (reference sequence). With 2 bases removed from V and 4 bases from J, the gap between germline ends came to 10 bases. CDR3 coding DNA: TGTGCCAGCAGCTTAAGGATGGGCGCAGATACGCAGTATTTT. Its protein is CASSLRMGADTQYF.

This clonotype was seen more than once but under ten times. The chain is built from TRBV4-3 and TRBJ1-1, with D maybe TRBD1 (6 bases). Looked up from germline, CDR1 is LGHNA and CDR2 is YSLEER. Trimming shortened V by 5 bases and J by 0 bases, and 16 bases separated the two germline ends. The CDR3 length is 16 residues. The CDR3 spells CASSSQGGNMNTEAFF. The CDR3 DNA reads TGCGCCAGCAGCTCCCAAGGGGGAAACATGAACACTGAAGCTTTCTTT.

This clonotype was detected only a few times. A read error may produce the germline difference seen at one junction end. The V call is TRBV29-1, the J call TRBJ2-7, with D hard to call. The CDR3 totals 12 residues. CDR1 SQVTM and CDR2 ANQGSEA come from the germline V gene. CDR3 in DNA: TGCAGCGCTGAAGGCGGACCTTACGAGCAGTACTTC. Encoded protein: CSAEGGPYEQYF.

This clonotype came up a few times. V is TRBV4-1 and J is TRBJ2-1; 9 bases line up with TRBD2. Germline-derived CDR1 and CDR2 are MGHRA and YSYEKL. The V and J ends lost 2 bases and 1 base, in that order; junction bases with no gene match: 6. The CDR3 is made up of 17 amino acids. The CDR3 reads CASSQQLTSGSYNEQFF. The CDR3, as DNA: TGCGCCAGCAGCCAACAATTAACTAGCGGGTCCTACAATGAGCAGTTCTTC.

This clonotype came up a few times. The V call is TRBV6-6, the J call TRBJ1-1, with 8 bases matching TRBD1. CDR1 MNHNY and CDR2 SVGAGI come from the germline V gene (reference sequence). The CDR3 has 12 amino acids. V shed 6 bases and J 8 bases; nucleotides not matched to a gene: 5. The CDR3 nucleotides read TGTGCCAGCAGCCCGGACAGGGACGAAGCTTTCTTT. Protein product: CASSPDRDEAFF.

This clonotype showed up just a few times. The rearrangement joins TRBV7-8 to TRBJ1-6; 10 positions agree with TRBD1. V dropped 3 bases and J dropped 7; count of bases not matched to a gene: 15. Germline V CDR1 and CDR2: SGHVS, FQNEAQ. CDR3 length: 19 amino acids. The CDR3 bases are TGTGCCAGCAGCTTTCACGGCCGGGACAGGGGACTGAGGAATTCACCCCTCCACTTT. Amino acid sequence: CASSFHGRDRGLRNSPLHF.

This clonotype was observed a handful of times. The chain is built from TRBV7-6 and TRBJ2-1, with 8 bases matching TRBD2. The ends lost 5 bases at V and 9 bases at J; junction bases unmatched: 9. The CDR3 sequence is 14 residues long. CDR1 SGHVS and CDR2 FNYEAQ come from the germline V gene. The CDR3 loop reads CASSPPGGGAEQFF. The CDR3 DNA is TGTGCCAGCAGCCCCCCGGGGGGGGGGGCTGAGCAGTTCTTC. Complete variable domain (other parts from reference TRBV7-6 and TRBJ2-1): GAGVSQSPRYKVTKRGQDVALRCDPISGHVSLYWYRQALGQGPEFLTYFNYEAQQDKSGLPNDRFSAERPEGSISTLTIQRTEQRDSAMYRCASSPPGGGAEQFFGPGTRLTVL.

This clonotype showed up just a few times. The chain employs TRBV6-6 and TRBJ2-7; D uncertain. This CDR3 comprises 14 residues. CDR1 MNHNY and CDR2 SVGAGI come from the germline V gene (reference sequence). With 0 bases removed from V and 7 bases from J, the gap between germline ends came to 13 bases. The CDR3 region is CASSYSNPGMEQYF. The DNA for the CDR3 is TGTGCCAGCAGTTACTCGAATCCTGGCATGGAGCAGTACTTC.

Only a few counts were recorded for this clonotype. This chain connects TRBV2 to TRBJ2-7, with D perhaps matching TRBD1 (6 bases). The germline V and J ends were trimmed by 10 bases and 6 bases, with 10 bases remaining between them. Germline V gives CDR1 SNHLY, CDR2 FYNNEI. The length of the CDR3 is 10 residues. The CDR3 protein is CATNRVEQYF. As DNA, the CDR3 is TGTGCCACGAACAGGGTCGAGCAGTACTTC.

The rearrangement uses TRBV24-1 and TRBJ2-2; no clear D. Per the germline V gene, CDR1 is KGHDR and CDR2 is SFDVKD. The CDR3 spans 14 residues. V was shortened by 4 bases and J by 4 bases, with 9 bases between the two germline ends. The CDR3 sequence: CATSEKDPTGELFF. In DNA, the CDR3 is TGTGCCACCAGTGAGAAGGACCCCACCGGGGAGCTGTTTTTT.

Only a few counts were recorded for this clonotype. The chain has TRBV6-1 and TRBJ1-5; no clear D. Deletions cut 4 bases from V and 3 bases from J, with 10 bases between. The CDR3 is made up of 14 amino acids. Germline CDR1 reads MNHNS; CDR2 reads SASEGT. The CDR3 loop is CASSVWQFNQPQHF. The CDR3 coding sequence is TGTGCCAGCAGTGTTTGGCAGTTCAATCAGCCCCAGCATTTT.

This clonotype has a handful of counts. CDR3 region: CASSLHVGLNGGLESEQFF. The CDR3 DNA sequence: TGTGCCAGCAGCCTACACGTGGGGCTGAACGGGGGGCTTGAAAGTGAGCAGTTCTTC. This chain joins TRBV6-2 or TRBV6-3 and TRBJ2-1; a weak D match, TRBD2 (7 bases). The V gene's germline CDR1 is MNHEY and CDR2 SVGEGT. The CDR3 is made up of 19 amino acids. V lost 6 bases and J lost 9, with 33 bases in between.

Comments on this clonotype: A much larger clone is a single base away; this may be a read error. The chain couples TRBV7-6 to TRBJ1-2, with 7 nucleotides matching TRBD1. The germline CDR1 and CDR2 sequences are SGHVS and FNYEAQ. Unmatched junction bases numbered 9, after V lost 4 bases and J lost 4 bases. This CDR3 is built from 15 residues. CDR3 residues: CASSSEGATSYGYTF. CDR3 coding DNA: TGTGCCAGCAGCTCGGAGGGGGCTACTAGCTATGGCTACACCTTC.

This clonotype was counted a few times. This chain links TRBV7-6 with TRBJ1-4; D is ambiguous. V dropped 5 bases and J dropped 9 bases, with 19 bases sitting between them. The CDR3 contains 15 residues. Germline-derived CDR1 and CDR2 are SGHVS and FNYEAQ. CDR3 region: CASSTTRGSAKKLFF. The CDR3, as DNA: TGTGCCAGCAGCACAACGCGAGGATCGGCTAAAAAACTGTTTTTT.

This chain links TRBV4-2 with TRBJ2-1; D is ambiguous. The CDR3 length is 16 residues. The germline CDR1 and CDR2 sequences are LGHNA and YNFKEQ. Trimming left V 4 bases short and J 0 bases short, with 13 bases between. The CDR3 coding sequence is TGTGCCAGCAGCCTCCCTGGGCTAGTCTCCTACAATGAGCAGTTCTTC. Translating it yields CASSLPGLVSYNEQFF.

This sequence joins TRBV12-3 or TRBV12-4 and TRBJ2-3; no clear D gene. Trimming took off 2 bases at V and 2 bases at J, with 8 bases between the two ends. This CDR3 has 14 residues. CDR3 in DNA: TGTGCCAGCAGTTTATTAAGCGCCACAGATACGCAGTATTTT. The encoded protein is CASSLLSATDTQYF.

This clonotype was detected only once. The chain is built from TRBV7-6 and TRBJ1-6; D is uncertain. Germline V gene lookup returns CDR1 SGHVS and CDR2 FNYEAQ. The CDR3 is made up of 15 amino acids. Trimming stripped 5 bases from V and 8 bases from J, with 16 bases between. CDR3 protein: CASSPLEGPDSPLHF. The CDR3 bases are TGTGCCAGCAGCCCACTGGAAGGGCCCGATTCACCCCTCCACTTT.

V and J are TRBV6-6 and TRBJ2-3; D assignment may be TRBD1 or TRBD2 (5 bases each). V shed 2 bases and J shed 8 bases, with 17 bases lying between them. Germline V gene lookup returns CDR1 MNHNY and CDR2 SVGAGI (reference sequence). The CDR3 totals 15 residues. CDR3 DNA sequence: TGTGCCAGCAGTTACACCACTAGGCAGGGCGGTACGCAGTATTTT. This gives the protein CASSYTTRQGGTQYF.